A single sample is the source of the 26 T cell receptor beta chains below, sequenced in a study of human T cells and chemical hapten exposure. During construction of the library, unique molecular identifiers were attached to individual cDNA molecules for quantitative, reproducible TCR counting. In TCRdb, the reads were re-called with MiXCR into one record per CDR3 protein. The sample carries 120,000 or so distinct CDR3 sequences, over 6.5% recorded once. Before extraction, the whole blood was not fractionated, and total RNA was taken from it. Sequencing input: whole blood. Receptors were obtained from a human donor in good health. Some clones in this sample may be carry-over from other donors' samples.

At least ten counts were recorded for this clonotype. DNA for the CDR3: TGCAGTGCTACTCAGGGGCAAGTAGACGGCTACACCTTC. Protein sequence: CSATQGQVDGYTF. The V call is TRBV20-1, the J call TRBJ1-2, with D possibly TRBD1 on 6 matching bases. CDR1 is DFQATT, CDR2 SNEGSKA, per germline (reference sequence). V was trimmed by 4 bases and J by 8 bases, leaving 17 bases between them. The CDR3 spans 13 residues.

This clonotype was counted between two and nine times. V gene TRBV29-1 combines with J gene TRBJ1-5, with D possibly being TRBD1 (5 bases). This CDR3 is 15 amino acids long. Germline CDR1 reads SQVTM; CDR2 reads ANQGSEA. V was cut by 4 bases and J by 2 bases, with 15 bases left in between. This CDR3 is CSVGGSVDGNQPQHF. In DNA form, the CDR3 reads TGCAGCGTTGGGGGGTCAGTCGATGGCAATCAGCCCCAGCATTTT.

The chain couples TRBV2 to TRBJ2-5; TRBD2 matches 7 bases. The CDR3 runs to 14 residues. Looked up from germline, CDR1 is SNHLY and CDR2 is FYNNEI. The V and J ends lost 6 bases and 5 bases, in that order; junction bases with no gene match: 9. The CDR3, as DNA: TGTGCCAGCAGACCTAGCGGCCTAAAGGAGACCCAGTACTTC. Translation: CASRPSGLKETQYF.

This chain uses TRBV7-2 with TRBJ2-1; D remains ambiguous. Trimming took off 2 bases at V and 5 bases at J, with 13 bases between the two ends. This CDR3 region has 15 residues. Germline CDR1 and CDR2: SGHTA and FQGNSA. CDR3 nucleotides: TGTGCCAGCAGCTTAACATCAAGGATCAACAATGAGCAGTTCTTC. As protein: CASSLTSRINNEQFF.

This clonotype was found many times. The gene calls are TRBV7-9 and TRBJ2-3; 9 nucleotides line up with TRBD2. Unmatched junction bases numbered 8, after V lost 5 bases and J lost 5 bases. Germline lookup yields CDR1 SEHNR and CDR2 FQNEAQ (reference sequence). This CDR3 has 15 residues. The CDR3 sequence: CASSGAGGPVDTQYF. The CDR3 DNA reads TGTGCCAGCAGCGGGGCGGGAGGGCCGGTAGATACGCAGTATTTT.

V is TRBV2 and J is TRBJ1-5; TRBD1 matches at 7 bases. Unmatched junction bases numbered 7, after V lost 6 bases and J lost 2 bases. CDR1 is SNHLY and CDR2 is FYNNEI in the germline V gene. The CDR3 loop spans 15 amino acids. CDR3 in DNA: TGTGCCAGCAGGGGACAGTCAGCGGGCAATCAGCCCCAGCATTTT. It is translated as CASRGQSAGNQPQHF.

With regard to this clonotype: Compared with germline, one end of the junction differs, possibly owing to a read error. This rearrangement joins TRBV6-5 to TRBJ2-7; a possible D gene is TRBD1 (6 bases). The CDR3 is 13 amino acids. Germline V gene data show CDR1 as MNHEY and CDR2 as SVGAGI. CDR3 nucleotide sequence: TGTGCCAGCAGTTACAGCGTTGGACAGCTACTAAACTTC. Protein sequence: CASSYSVGQLLNF.

This clonotype was observed a few times. This chain uses TRBV6-1 with TRBJ1-5, with TRBD1 identical over 10 bases. Germline CDR1 is MNHNS and CDR2 is SASEGT. The CDR3 is 15 residues long. J gave up 5 bases and V 2 bases, and 3 bases lay outside the gene matches. In DNA, the CDR3 is TGTGCCAGCAGTGAACCGGGACAGGGGTATCAGCCCCAGCATTTT. This gives the protein CASSEPGQGYQPQHF.

The sample holds many counts of this clonotype. The chain combines TRBV7-2 with TRBJ1-6, with D unclear. Germline values: CDR1 SGHTA, CDR2 FQGNSA. The CDR3 has 16 residues. The V end was cut by 2 bases, the J end by 7 bases, with 15 bases between. The CDR3 reads CASSLSFPNRNSPLHF. CDR3 nucleotide sequence: TGTGCCAGCAGCTTAAGTTTCCCCAACCGGAATTCACCCCTCCACTTT.

The V call is TRBV5-1, the J call TRBJ2-7, with 10 bases lining up with TRBD2. J was trimmed by 0 bases and V by 3 bases; bases with no gene match: 0. Germline CDR1 reads SGHRS; CDR2 reads YFSETQ. The CDR3 length is 14 residues. CDR3 protein: CASSSSGGSYEQYF. Here the CDR3 DNA reads TGCGCCAGCAGCTCTAGCGGGGGCTCCTACGAGCAGTACTTC. Variable domain in full (rest from reference TRBV5-1 and TRBJ2-7): KAGVTQTPRYLIKTRGQQVTLSCSPISGHRSVSWYQQTPGQGLQFLFEYFSETQRNKGNFPGRFSGRQFSNSRSEMNVSTLELGDSALYLCASSSSGGSYEQYFGPGTRLTVT.

This clonotype came up many times. V usage is TRBV3-1 and J usage is TRBJ2-7, with a tentative D call TRBD1 (7 bases). The germline V and J ends were trimmed by 1 base and 3 bases, with 10 bases remaining between them. Per the germline V gene, CDR1 is LGHDT and CDR2 is YNNKEL (reference sequence). The CDR3 is 14 amino acids. CDR3 in DNA: TGTGCCAGCAGCCAAGGCAGGGGGGACTACGAGCAGTACTTC. This gives the protein CASSQGRGDYEQYF.

This clonotype was picked up many times. The chain is built from TRBV12-3 or TRBV12-4 and TRBJ1-5; D possibly corresponds to TRBD1 (5 bases). This CDR3 spans 16 amino acids. V dropped 1 base and J dropped 3 bases, with 13 bases sitting between them. For the CDR3, the DNA is TGTGCCAGCAGTTTAGGTGGCGGGACCCCCAATCAGCCCCAGCATTTT. Translating gives CASSLGGGTPNQPQHF.

The chain is built from TRBV7-8 and TRBJ1-6; 10 positions agree with TRBD1. From germline, CDR1 is SGHVS and CDR2 FQNEAQ. The CDR3 contains 16 residues. Germline trimming cut 1 base from V and 5 bases from J; bases unmatched to any gene: 2. This CDR3 is CASSLVGTGDNSPLHF. The CDR3 DNA is TGTGCCAGCAGCTTAGTTGGGACAGGGGATAATTCACCCCTCCACTTT. The full variable domain, rest sourced from reference TRBV7-8 and TRBJ1-6, is GAGVSQSPRYKVAKRGQDVALRCDPISGHVSLFWYQQALGQGPEFLTYFQNEAQLDKSGLPSDRFFAERPEGSVSTLKIQRTQQEDSAVYLCASSLVGTGDNSPLHFGNGTRLTVT.

This clonotype occurred a few times. The genes are TRBV27 and TRBJ2-3; D call uncertain. Germline loops: CDR1 MNHEY, CDR2 SMNVEV (reference sequence). This CDR3 region has 12 residues. V was cut by 8 bases and J by 0 bases, with 6 bases left in between. The CDR3 loop is CASGSSTDTQYF. The CDR3, as DNA: TGTGCCAGCGGGTCTAGCACAGATACGCAGTATTTT.

The CDR3 DNA follows: TGTGCCAGCCGCCGGGAGGGTACAGATACGCAGTATTTT. This translates into CASRREGTDTQYF. This rearrangement joins TRBV6-2 or TRBV6-3 to TRBJ2-3; 8 nucleotides agree with TRBD2. After removal of 8 bases from V and 3 bases from J, the junction contained 4 bases not matched to a gene. Germline values: CDR1 MNHEY, CDR2 SVGEGT. The CDR3 totals 13 residues.

This clonotype has just a few counts. The chain carries TRBV7-9 and TRBJ2-7; D assignment may be TRBD1 or TRBD2 (5 bases each). The V gene's germline CDR1 is SEHNR and CDR2 FQNEAQ (reference sequence). The CDR3 spans 13 residues. The V end was cut by 1 base, the J end by 6 bases, with 10 bases between. The CDR3 sequence: CASSLGGEGEQYF. The CDR3 bases are TGTGCCAGCAGCTTAGGAGGGGAAGGCGAGCAGTACTTC.

This clonotype was detected many times. The chain recombines TRBV20-1 with TRBJ1-1; D unclear. Germline V gene lookup returns CDR1 DFQATT and CDR2 SNEGSKA (reference sequence). The V end was cut by 0 bases, the J end by 10 bases, with 9 bases between. The CDR3 contains 11 residues. The CDR3: CSARDQGRAFF. Here the CDR3 DNA reads TGCAGTGCTAGAGATCAAGGGCGAGCTTTCTTT.

Only a few counts were recorded for this clonotype. V usage is TRBV5-1 and J usage is TRBJ1-5; the D gene is possibly TRBD1 (5 bases). The CDR3 has 15 amino acids. Trimming took 0 bases from V and 5 from J, leaving 12 bases between them. Germline V gives CDR1 SGHRS, CDR2 YFSETQ. The CDR3, as DNA: TGCGCCAGCAGCTTGGGAGCTGGGGCCCATCAGCCCCAGCATTTT. It is translated as CASSLGAGAHQPQHF. The entire variable domain, with the rest obtained from reference TRBV5-1 and TRBJ1-5, is as follows: KAGVTQTPRYLIKTRGQQVTLSCSPISGHRSVSWYQQTPGQGLQFLFEYFSETQRNKGNFPGRFSGRQFSNSRSEMNVSTLELGDSALYLCASSLGAGAHQPQHFGDGTRLSIL.

This chain links TRBV4-1 with TRBJ1-1; D is unclear. Germline V lookup: CDR1 MGHRA, CDR2 YSYEKL. The CDR3 totals 14 residues. The V end was cut by 5 bases, the J end by 0 bases, with 10 bases between. The CDR3 DNA reads as TGCGCCAGCAGCGCAGTGATCATGAACACTGAAGCTTTCTTT. Its protein product is CASSAVIMNTEAFF.

This rearrangement joins TRBV12-3 or TRBV12-4 to TRBJ2-2, with 10 bases matching TRBD2. The CDR3 runs 12 residues. In DNA, the CDR3 is TGTGGGACTAGCGGTAACACCGGGGAGCTGTTTTTT. It specifies CGTSGNTGELFF.

The chain recombines TRBV7-2 with TRBJ2-5; D is unresolved. Trimming removed 0 bases at V and 11 bases at J, with 13 bases between. This CDR3 contains 13 residues. Germline V gives CDR1 SGHTA, CDR2 FQGNSA. The CDR3 protein is CASSLARNPPQYF. CDR3 coding DNA: TGTGCCAGCAGCTTAGCGCGCAATCCCCCTCAGTACTTC.

This clonotype was detected only a few times. The chain links TRBV27 to TRBJ2-1, with 7 nucleotides matching TRBD2. The CDR3 has 14 residues. Germline loops: CDR1 MNHEY, CDR2 SMNVEV (reference sequence). J was trimmed by 4 bases and V by 2 bases; bases with no gene match: 2. CDR3 nucleotide sequence: TGTGCCAGCAGTTTACTAGCGGAGTACAATGAGCAGTTCTTC. Protein: CASSLLAEYNEQFF.

Many counts were recorded for this clonotype. V and J are TRBV5-1 and TRBJ2-3; no reliable D call. The germline gives CDR1 SGHRS, CDR2 YFSETQ. V lost 0 bases and J lost 5, with 10 bases in between. This CDR3 has 14 amino acids. The CDR3 loop is CASSLGFVGDTQYF. Written as DNA, the CDR3 is TGCGCCAGCAGCTTGGGGTTCGTGGGAGATACGCAGTATTTT.

This clonotype occurred a few times. J is TRBJ2-1 and V is TRBV11-2; 14 nucleotides match TRBD2. Germline V gene sequence: CDR1 SGHAT, CDR2 FQNNGV. V was pared by 2 bases and J by 0 bases, with 6 bases of the junction left unmatched. The CDR3 has 19 residues. The CDR3 sequence is CASSLIGLAGGSSYNEQFF. CDR3 sequence (DNA): TGTGCCAGCAGCTTAATTGGACTAGCGGGGGGTAGCTCCTACAATGAGCAGTTCTTC.

The CDR3 protein is CASSFDPGQTYEQYF. In DNA form, the CDR3 reads TGTGCCAGCAGCTTTGACCCGGGACAAACCTACGAGCAGTACTTC. The chain carries TRBV7-2 and TRBJ2-7; D may be TRBD1 (6 bases). CDR1 SGHTA and CDR2 FQGNSA come from the germline V gene. The CDR3 length is 15 residues. The V gene lost 3 bases and the J gene lost 2 bases, with 14 bases spanning the gap. Variable domain in full (rest from reference TRBV7-2 and TRBJ2-7): GAGVSQSPSNKVTEKGKDVELRCDPISGHTALYWYRQSLGQGLEFLIYFQGNSAPDKSGLPSDRFSAERTGGSVSTLTIQRTQQEDSAVYLCASSFDPGQTYEQYFGPGTRLTVT.

The genes are TRBV27 and TRBJ2-1, with D possibly matching TRBD1 (5 bases). CDR3 length: 13 residues. Germline loops: CDR1 MNHEY, CDR2 SMNVEV (reference sequence). V dropped 8 bases and J dropped 6 bases, with 14 bases sitting between them. CDR3 region: CASGASMGNEQFF. The CDR3 DNA is TGTGCCAGCGGGGCCTCTATGGGCAATGAGCAGTTCTTC.